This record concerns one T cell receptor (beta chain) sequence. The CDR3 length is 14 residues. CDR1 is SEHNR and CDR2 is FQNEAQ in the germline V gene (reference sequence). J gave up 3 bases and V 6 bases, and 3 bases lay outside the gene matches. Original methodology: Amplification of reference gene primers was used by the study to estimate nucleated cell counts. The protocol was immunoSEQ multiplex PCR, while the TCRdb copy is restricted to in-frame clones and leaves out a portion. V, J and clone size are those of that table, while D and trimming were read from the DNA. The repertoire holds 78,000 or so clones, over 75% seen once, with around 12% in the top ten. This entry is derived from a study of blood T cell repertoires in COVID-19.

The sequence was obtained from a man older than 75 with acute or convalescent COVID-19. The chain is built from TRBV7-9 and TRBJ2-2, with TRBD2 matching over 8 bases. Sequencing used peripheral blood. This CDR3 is CASRSSGDTGELFF. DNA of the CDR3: TGTGCCAGCAGGAGTAGCGGGGACACCGGGGAGCTGTTTTTT.